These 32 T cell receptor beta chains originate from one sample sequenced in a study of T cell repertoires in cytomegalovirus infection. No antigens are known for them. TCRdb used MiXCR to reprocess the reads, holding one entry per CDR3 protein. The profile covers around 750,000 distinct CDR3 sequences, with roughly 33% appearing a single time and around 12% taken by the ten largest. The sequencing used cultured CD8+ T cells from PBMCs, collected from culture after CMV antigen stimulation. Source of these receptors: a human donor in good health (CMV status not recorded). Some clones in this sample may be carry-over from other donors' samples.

The CDR3 loop is CAISLGQGLEEAFF. The CDR3, as DNA: TGTGCCATCAGCCTAGGACAGGGTTTAGAAGAAGCTTTCTTT. The gene calls are TRBV10-3 and TRBJ1-1, with 8 bases matching TRBD1. The CDR3 loop spans 14 amino acids. V shed 6 bases and J 8 bases; nucleotides not matched to a gene: 11. The germline V gene has CDR1 ENHRY and CDR2 SYGVKD.

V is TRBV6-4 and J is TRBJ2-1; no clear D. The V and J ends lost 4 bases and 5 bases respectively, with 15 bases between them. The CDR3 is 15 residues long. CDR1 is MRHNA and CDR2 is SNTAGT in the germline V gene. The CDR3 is CASSVSMGENNEQFF. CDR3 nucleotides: TGTGCCAGCAGTGTATCCATGGGCGAAAACAATGAGCAGTTCTTC.

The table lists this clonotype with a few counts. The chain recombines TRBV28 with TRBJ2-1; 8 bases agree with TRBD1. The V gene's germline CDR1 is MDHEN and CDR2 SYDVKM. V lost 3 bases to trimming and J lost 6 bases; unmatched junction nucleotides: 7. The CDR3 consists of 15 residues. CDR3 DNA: TGTGCCAGCAGTTTGGACAGGGTCGTCTCCAATGAGCAGTTCTTC. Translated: CASSLDRVVSNEQFF.

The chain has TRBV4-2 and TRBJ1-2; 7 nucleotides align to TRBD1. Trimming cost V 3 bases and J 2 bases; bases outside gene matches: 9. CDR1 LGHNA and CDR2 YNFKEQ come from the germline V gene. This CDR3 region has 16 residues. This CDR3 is CASSQGPTGSNYGYTF. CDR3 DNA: TGTGCCAGCAGCCAGGGACCGACAGGGTCGAACTATGGCTACACCTTC.

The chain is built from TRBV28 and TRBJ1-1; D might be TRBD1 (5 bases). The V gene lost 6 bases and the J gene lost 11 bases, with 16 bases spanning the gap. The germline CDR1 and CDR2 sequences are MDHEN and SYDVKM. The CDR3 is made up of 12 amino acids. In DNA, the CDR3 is TGTGCCAGCAGCCCTGGGGGGGTTCGGGCTTTCTTT. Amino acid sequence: CASSPGGVRAFF.

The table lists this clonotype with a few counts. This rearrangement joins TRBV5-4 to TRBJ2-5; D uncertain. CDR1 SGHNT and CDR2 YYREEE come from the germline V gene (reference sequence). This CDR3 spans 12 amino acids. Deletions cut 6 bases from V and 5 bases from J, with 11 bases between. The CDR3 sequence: CASTEVGETQYF. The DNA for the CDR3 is TGTGCCAGCACCGAGGTTGGGGAGACCCAGTACTTC.

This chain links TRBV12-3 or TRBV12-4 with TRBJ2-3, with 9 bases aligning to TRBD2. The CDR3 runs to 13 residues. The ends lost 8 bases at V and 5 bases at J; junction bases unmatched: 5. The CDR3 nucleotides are TGTGCCAGCTGGCGGGGGGGCCAAGATACGCAGTATTTT. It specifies CASWRGGQDTQYF.

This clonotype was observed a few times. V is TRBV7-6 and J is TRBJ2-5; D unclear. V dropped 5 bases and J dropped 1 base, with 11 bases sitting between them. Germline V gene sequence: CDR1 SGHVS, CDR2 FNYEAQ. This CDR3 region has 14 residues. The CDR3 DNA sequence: TGTGCCAGCAGCGATGGACGGGTCCAAGAGACCCAGTACTTC. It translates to CASSDGRVQETQYF.

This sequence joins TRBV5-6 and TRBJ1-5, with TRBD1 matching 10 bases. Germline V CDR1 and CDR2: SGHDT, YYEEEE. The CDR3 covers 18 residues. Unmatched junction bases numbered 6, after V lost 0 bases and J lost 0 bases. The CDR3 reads CASSLARDRGSSNQPQHF. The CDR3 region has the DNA TGTGCCAGCAGCTTGGCCCGGGACAGGGGAAGTAGCAATCAGCCCCAGCATTTT.

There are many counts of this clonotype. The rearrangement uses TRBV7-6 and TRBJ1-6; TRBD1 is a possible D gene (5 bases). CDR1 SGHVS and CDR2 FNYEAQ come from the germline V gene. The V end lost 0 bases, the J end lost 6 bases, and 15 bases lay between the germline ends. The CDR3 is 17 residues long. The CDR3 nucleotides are TGTGCCAGCAGCTTAGCCAGTTGGGACCGGGCTAATTCACCCCTCCACTTT. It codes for CASSLASWDRANSPLHF.

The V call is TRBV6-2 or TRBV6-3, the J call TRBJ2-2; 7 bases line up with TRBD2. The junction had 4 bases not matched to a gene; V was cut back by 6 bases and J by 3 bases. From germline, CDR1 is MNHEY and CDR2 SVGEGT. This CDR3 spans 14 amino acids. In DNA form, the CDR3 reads TGTGCCAGCAGCCGGGACTACGACACCGGGGAGCTGTTTTTT. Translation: CASSRDYDTGELFF.

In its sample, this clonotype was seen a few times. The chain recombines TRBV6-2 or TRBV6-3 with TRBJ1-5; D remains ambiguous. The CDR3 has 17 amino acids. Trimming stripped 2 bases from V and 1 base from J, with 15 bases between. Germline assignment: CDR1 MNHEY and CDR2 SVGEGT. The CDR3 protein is CASSYEQVYLSNQPQHF. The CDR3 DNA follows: TGTGCCAGCAGTTACGAGCAGGTCTATCTGAGCAATCAGCCCCAGCATTTT.

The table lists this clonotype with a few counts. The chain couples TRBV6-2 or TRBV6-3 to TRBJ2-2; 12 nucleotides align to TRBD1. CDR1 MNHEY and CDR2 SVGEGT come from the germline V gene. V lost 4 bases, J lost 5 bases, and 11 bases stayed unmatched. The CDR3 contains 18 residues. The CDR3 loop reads CASSFRDRGRLLTGELFF. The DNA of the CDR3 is TGTGCCAGCAGTTTCCGGGACAGGGGGCGGCTACTGACCGGGGAGCTGTTTTTT.

The CDR3 loop is CASSYGHHYEQYV. In DNA form, the CDR3 reads TGTGCCAGCAGTTACGGACACCACTACGAGCAGTACGTC. The genes are TRBV6-2 or TRBV6-3 and TRBJ2-7, with D perhaps matching TRBD1 (5 bases). Trimming removed 2 bases from V and 3 bases from J, with 8 bases in between. Germline V lookup: CDR1 MNHEY, CDR2 SVGEGT. The CDR3 extends over 13 amino acids.

CDR3 protein: CASSPVADRNYNEQFF. The CDR3 nucleotides are TGCGCCAGCAGCCCAGTAGCAGACAGGAATTACAATGAGCAGTTCTTC. The chain employs TRBV4-1 and TRBJ2-1; TRBD1 might be the D (6 bases). CDR3 length equals 16 residues. Germline V lookup: CDR1 MGHRA, CDR2 YSYEKL. The ends were cut back, 4 bases at V and 4 bases at J, with 17 bases in the middle.

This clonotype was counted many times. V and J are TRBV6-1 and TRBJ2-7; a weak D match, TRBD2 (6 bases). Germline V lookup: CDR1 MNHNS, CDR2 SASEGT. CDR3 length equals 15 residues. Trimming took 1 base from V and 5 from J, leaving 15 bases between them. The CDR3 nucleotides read TGTGCCAGCAGTGAAGGGGACTCAGGACGGGACGAGCAGTACGTC. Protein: CASSEGDSGRDEQYV.

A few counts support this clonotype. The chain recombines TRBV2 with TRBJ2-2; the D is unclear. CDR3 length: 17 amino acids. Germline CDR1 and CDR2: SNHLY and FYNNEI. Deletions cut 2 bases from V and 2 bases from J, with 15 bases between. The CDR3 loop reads CASSERIPNPNTGELFF. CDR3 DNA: TGTGCCAGCAGTGAAAGGATTCCGAACCCAAACACCGGGGAGCTGTTTTTT.

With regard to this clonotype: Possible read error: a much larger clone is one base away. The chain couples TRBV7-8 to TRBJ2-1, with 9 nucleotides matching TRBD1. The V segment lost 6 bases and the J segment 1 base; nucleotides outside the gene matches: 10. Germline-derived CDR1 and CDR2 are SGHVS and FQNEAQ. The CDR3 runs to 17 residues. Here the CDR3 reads CASRTPRQGVSYNEQFF. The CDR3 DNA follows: TGTGCCAGCAGGACCCCGAGACAGGGGGTTTCCTACAATGAGCAGTTCTTC.

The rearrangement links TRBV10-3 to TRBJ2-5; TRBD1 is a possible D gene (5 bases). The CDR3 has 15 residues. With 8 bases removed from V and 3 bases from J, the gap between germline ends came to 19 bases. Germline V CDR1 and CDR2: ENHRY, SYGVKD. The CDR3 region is CAIASSSLGEETQYF. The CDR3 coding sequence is TGTGCCATCGCCTCGTCGAGTTTAGGGGAAGAGACCCAGTACTTC.

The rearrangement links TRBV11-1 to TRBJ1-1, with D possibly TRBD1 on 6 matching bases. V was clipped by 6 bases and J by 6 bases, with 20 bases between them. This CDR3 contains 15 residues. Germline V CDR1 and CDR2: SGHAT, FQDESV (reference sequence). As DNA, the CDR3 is TGTGCCAGCAGATCGGCAGGGGTGCGGGCCGCTGAAGCTTTCTTT. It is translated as CASRSAGVRAAEAFF.

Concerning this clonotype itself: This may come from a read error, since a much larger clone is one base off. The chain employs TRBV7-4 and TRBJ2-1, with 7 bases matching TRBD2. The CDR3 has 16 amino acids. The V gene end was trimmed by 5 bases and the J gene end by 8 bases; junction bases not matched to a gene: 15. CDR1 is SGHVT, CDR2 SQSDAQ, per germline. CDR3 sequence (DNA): TGTGCCAGCAGCCCCGCCGGGACTAACGGGGTGGATGAGCAGTTCTTC. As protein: CASSPAGTNGVDEQFF.

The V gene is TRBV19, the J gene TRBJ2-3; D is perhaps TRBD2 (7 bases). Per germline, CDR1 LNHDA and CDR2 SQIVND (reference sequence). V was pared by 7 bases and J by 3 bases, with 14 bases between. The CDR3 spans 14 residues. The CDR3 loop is CASIGGGGTDTQYF. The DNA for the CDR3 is TGTGCCAGTATCGGAGGGGGAGGGACAGATACGCAGTATTTT.

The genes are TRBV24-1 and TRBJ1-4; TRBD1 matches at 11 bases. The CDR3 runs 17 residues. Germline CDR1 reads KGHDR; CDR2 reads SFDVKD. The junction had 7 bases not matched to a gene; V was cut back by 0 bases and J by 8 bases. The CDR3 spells CATSDLRPGQGDEKLFF. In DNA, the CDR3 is TGTGCCACCAGTGATTTGAGGCCGGGACAGGGGGACGAAAAACTGTTTTTT.

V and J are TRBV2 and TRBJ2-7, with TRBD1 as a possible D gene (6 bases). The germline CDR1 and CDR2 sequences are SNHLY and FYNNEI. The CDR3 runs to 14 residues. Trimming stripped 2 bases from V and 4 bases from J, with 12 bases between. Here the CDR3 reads CASSENLGQYEQYV. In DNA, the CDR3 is TGTGCCAGCAGTGAAAACCTGGGACAATACGAGCAGTACGTC.

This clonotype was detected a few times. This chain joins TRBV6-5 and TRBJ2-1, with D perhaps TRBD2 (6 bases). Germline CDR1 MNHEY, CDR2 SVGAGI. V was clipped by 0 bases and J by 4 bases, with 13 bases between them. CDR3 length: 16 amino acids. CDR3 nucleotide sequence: TGTGCCAGCAGTTACTCAGGAGGGGACCTTTACAATGAGCAGTTCTTC. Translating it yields CASSYSGGDLYNEQFF.

The CDR3 loop is CASSVGPGAADTQYF. DNA of the CDR3: TGTGCCAGCAGCGTTGGCCCAGGGGCCGCAGATACGCAGTATTTT. This chain connects TRBV9 to TRBJ2-3; a weak D match, TRBD1 (6 bases). V was pared by 2 bases and J by 4 bases, with 14 bases between. The CDR3 has 15 residues. The germline V gene has CDR1 SGDLS and CDR2 YYNGEE.

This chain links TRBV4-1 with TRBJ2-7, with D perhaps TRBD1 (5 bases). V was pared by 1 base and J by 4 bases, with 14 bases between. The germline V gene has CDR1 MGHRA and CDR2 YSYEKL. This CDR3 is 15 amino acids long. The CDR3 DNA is TGCGCCAGCAGCCAAGTCTCAGGACAACCTTACGAGCAGTACTTC. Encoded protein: CASSQVSGQPYEQYF.

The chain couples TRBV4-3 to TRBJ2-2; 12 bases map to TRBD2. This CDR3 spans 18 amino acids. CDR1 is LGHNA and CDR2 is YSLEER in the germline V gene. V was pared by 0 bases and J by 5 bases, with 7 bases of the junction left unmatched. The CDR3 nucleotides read TGCGCCAGCAGCCAAGATTCTCTACTAGCGGGGGGTACCGGGGAGCTGTTTTTT. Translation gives CASSQDSLLAGGTGELFF.

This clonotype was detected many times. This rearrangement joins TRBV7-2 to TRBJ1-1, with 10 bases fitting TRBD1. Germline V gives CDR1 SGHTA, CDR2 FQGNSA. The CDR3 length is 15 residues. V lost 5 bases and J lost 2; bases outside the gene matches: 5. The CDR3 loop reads CASSPRQGANTEAFF. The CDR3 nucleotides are TGTGCCAGCAGCCCAAGACAGGGGGCCAACACTGAAGCTTTCTTT.

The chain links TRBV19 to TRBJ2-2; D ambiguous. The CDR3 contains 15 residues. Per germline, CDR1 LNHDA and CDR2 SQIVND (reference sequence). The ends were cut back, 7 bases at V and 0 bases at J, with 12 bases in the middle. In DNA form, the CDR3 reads TGTGCCAGTACGCCCTTTCGGGCGAACACCGGGGAGCTGTTTTTT. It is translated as CASTPFRANTGELFF.

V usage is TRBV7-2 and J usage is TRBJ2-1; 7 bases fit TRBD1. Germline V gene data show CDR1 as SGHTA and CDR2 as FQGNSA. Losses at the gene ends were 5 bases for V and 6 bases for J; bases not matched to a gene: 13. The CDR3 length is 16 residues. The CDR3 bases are TGTGCCAGCAGCCTACACGACAGGGCTGTATTCAATGAGCAGTTCTTC. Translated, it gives CASSLHDRAVFNEQFF.

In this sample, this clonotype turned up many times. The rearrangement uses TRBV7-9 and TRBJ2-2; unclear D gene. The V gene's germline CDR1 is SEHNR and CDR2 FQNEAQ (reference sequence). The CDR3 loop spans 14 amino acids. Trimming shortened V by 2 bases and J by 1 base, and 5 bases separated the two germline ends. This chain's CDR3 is CASSLYENTGELFF. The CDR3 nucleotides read TGTGCCAGCAGCTTATATGAGAACACCGGGGAGCTGTTTTTT.